The 4 T cell receptor beta chains below were found in one sample sequenced in a study of shared clonotypes between healthy human individuals. Data came from immunoSEQ multiplex PCR; TCRdb stores just in-frame clones and leaves some out. The sample lists around 1.6 million clones; about 98% were seen once. Material for sequencing was naive CD4+ T cells sorted from blood. As to subset: CD45RA+ positively selected. These TCRs come from a man younger than 45 in good health.

The chain is built from TRBV5-1 and TRBJ2-1; tentative D call: TRBD1 (5 bases). Germline CDR1 reads SGHRS; CDR2 reads YFSETQ. Trimming took 0 bases from V and 2 from J, leaving 9 bases between them. The CDR3 spans 15 residues. The CDR3 loop is CASSLDDSTYNEQFF. The DNA of the CDR3 is TGCGCCAGCAGCTTGGATGACAGCACCTACAATGAGCAGTTCTTC.

This chain links TRBV5-6 with TRBJ2-7, with D possibly TRBD2 on 5 matching bases. Trimming shortened V by 2 bases and J by 4 bases, and 16 bases separated the two germline ends. Germline assignment: CDR1 SGHDT and CDR2 YYEEEE. This CDR3 has 15 amino acids. This CDR3 reads CASSFVGVGLYEQYF. As DNA, the CDR3 is TGTGCCAGCAGCTTTGTGGGAGTAGGATTGTACGAGCAGTACTTC.

The chain has TRBV6-5 and TRBJ2-5; the D is unclear. Trimming pared 2 bases from V and 0 bases from J, leaving 7 bases between. Germline loops: CDR1 MNHEY, CDR2 SVGAGI. This CDR3 is 14 amino acids long. The CDR3 DNA reads TGTGCCAGCAGTTACGGTAGACACCAAGAGACCCAGTACTTC. It is translated as CASSYGRHQETQYF.

The genes are TRBV7-2 and TRBJ1-1; D not resolved. Trimming removed 3 bases from V and 1 base from J, with 6 bases in between. Per germline, CDR1 SGHTA and CDR2 FQGNSA. This CDR3 is 13 amino acids long. In DNA, the CDR3 is TGTGCCAGCAGCTTCACCCAGAACACTGAAGCTTTCTTT. Amino acid sequence: CASSFTQNTEAFF.